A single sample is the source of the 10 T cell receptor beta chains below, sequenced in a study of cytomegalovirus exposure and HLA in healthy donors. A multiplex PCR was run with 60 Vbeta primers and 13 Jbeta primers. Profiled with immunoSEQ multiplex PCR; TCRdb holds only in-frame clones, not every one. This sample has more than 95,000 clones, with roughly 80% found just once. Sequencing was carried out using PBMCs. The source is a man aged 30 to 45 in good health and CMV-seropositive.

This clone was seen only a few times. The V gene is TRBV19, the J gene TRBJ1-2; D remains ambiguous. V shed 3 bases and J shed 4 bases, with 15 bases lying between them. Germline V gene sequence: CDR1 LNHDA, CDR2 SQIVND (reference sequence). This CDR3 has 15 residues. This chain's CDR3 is CASSIVYDSGYGYTF. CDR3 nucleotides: TGTGCCAGTAGTATTGTTTATGACTCTGGCTATGGCTACACCTTC. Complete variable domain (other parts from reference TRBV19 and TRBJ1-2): DGGITQSPKYLFRKEGQNVTLSCEQNLNHDAMYWYRQDPGQGLRLIYYSQIVNDFQKGDIAEGYSVSREKKESFPLTVTSAQKNPTAFYLCASSIVYDSGYGYTFGSGTRLTVV.

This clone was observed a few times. The CDR3 bases are TGCGCCAGCGGGTTGCCCATGGAGAGCACATCCCCCCATGCTTTCTTT. Translated: CASGLPMESTSPHAFF. This rearrangement joins TRBV5-1 to TRBJ1-1; D gene uncertain. Trimming removed 7 bases from V and 11 bases from J, with 30 bases in between. This CDR3 is built from 16 residues. The germline V gene encodes CDR1 SGHRS and CDR2 YFSETQ.

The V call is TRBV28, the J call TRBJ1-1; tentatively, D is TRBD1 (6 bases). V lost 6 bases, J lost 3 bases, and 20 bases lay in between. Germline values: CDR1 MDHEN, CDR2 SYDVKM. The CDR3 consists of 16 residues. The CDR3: CASSLDRWTEDTEAFF. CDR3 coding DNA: TGTGCCAGCAGCCTCGATAGATGGACAGAGGACACTGAAGCTTTCTTT.

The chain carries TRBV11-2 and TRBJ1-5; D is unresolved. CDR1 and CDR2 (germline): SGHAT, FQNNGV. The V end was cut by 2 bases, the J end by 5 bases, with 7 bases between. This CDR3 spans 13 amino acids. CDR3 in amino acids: CASSLNGDQPQHF. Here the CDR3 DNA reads TGTGCCAGCAGCTTAAACGGGGATCAGCCCCAGCATTTT.

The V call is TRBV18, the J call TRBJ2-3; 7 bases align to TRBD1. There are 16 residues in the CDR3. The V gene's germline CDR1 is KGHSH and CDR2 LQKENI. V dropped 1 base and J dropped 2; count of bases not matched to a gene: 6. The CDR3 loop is CASSPLRDSNTDTQYF. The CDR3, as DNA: TGTGCCAGCTCACCACTCCGGGACAGCAACACAGATACGCAGTATTTT.

The CDR3 DNA reads as TGTGCCAGCAGCGAGACGGAGTGGGGAAACACCATATATTTT. Its translation is CASSETEWGNTIYF. This chain connects TRBV2 to TRBJ1-3; D is ambiguous. The V gene's germline CDR1 is SNHLY and CDR2 FYNNEI. V lost 6 bases and J 4 bases, leaving 13 bases between the germline ends. The CDR3 is made up of 14 amino acids.

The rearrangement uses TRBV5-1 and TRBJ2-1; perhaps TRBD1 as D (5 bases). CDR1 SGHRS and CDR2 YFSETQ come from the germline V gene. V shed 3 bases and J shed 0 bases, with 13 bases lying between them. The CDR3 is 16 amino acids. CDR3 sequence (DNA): TGCGCCAGCAGCTCGGATCAGGGCAGCTCCTACAATGAGCAGTTCTTC. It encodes CASSSDQGSSYNEQFF.

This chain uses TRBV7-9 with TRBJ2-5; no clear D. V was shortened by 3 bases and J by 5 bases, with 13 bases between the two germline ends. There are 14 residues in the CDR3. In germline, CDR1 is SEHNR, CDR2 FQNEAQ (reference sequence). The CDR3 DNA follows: TGTGCCAGCAGCTTCGGTGAACGGTACGAGACCCAGTACTTC. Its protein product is CASSFGERYETQYF.

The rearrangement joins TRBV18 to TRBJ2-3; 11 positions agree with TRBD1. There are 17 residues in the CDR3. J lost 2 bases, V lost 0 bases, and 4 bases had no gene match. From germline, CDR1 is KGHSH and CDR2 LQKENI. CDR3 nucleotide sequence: TGTGCCAGCTCACCACCGAGGGGACAGGGGGACACAGATACGCAGTATTTT. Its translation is CASSPPRGQGDTDTQYF. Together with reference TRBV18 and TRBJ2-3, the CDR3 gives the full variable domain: NAGVMQNPRHLVRRRGQEARLRCSPMKGHSHVYWYRQLPEEGLKFMVYLQKENIIDESGMPKERFSAEFPKEGPSILRIQQVVRGDSAAYFCASSPPRGQGDTDTQYFGPGTRLTVL.

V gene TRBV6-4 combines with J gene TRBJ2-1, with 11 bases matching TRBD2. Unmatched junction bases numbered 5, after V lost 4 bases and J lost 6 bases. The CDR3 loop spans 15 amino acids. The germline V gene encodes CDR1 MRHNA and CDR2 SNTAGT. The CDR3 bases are TGTGCCAGCAGTGCAACTAGCGGGGGAGGCAATGAGCAGTTCTTC. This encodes CASSATSGGGNEQFF.